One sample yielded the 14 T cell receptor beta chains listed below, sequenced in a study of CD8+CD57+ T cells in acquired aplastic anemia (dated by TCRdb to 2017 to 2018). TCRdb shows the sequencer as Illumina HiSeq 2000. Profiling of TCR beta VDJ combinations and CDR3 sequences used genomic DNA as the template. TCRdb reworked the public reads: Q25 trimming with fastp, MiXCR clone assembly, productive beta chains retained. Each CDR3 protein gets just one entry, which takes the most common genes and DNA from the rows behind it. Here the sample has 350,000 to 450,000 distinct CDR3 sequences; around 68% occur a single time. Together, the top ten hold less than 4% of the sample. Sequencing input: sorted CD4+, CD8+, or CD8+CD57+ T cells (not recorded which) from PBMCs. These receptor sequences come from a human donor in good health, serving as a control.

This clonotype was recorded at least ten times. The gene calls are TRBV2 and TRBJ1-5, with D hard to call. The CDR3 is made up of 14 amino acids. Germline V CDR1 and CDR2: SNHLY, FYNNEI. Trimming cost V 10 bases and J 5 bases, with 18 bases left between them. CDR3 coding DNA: TGTGCCACCACCACTGCGGGAAGCGATCAGCCCCAGCATTTT. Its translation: CATTTAGSDQPQHF.

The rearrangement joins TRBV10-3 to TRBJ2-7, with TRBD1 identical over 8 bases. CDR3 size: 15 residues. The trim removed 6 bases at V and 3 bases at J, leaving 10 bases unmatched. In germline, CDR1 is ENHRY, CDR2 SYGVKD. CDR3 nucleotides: TGTGCCATCAGGGGGAGTCAGGGGGCGAACTACGAGCAGTACTTC. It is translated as CAIRGSQGANYEQYF.

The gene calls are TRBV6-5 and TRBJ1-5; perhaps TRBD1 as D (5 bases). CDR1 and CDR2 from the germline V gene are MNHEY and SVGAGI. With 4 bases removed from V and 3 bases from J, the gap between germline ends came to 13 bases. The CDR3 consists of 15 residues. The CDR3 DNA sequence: TGTGCCAGCAGTTCCCCCCGGGACCTCAATCAGCCCCAGCATTTT. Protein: CASSSPRDLNQPQHF.

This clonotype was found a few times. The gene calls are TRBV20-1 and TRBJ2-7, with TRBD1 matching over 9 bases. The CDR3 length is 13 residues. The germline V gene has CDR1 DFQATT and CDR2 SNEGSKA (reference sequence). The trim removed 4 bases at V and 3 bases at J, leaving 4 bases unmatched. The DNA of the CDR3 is TGCAGTGCTATGGGACAGGGTATCTACGAGCAGTACTTC. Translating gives CSAMGQGIYEQYF.

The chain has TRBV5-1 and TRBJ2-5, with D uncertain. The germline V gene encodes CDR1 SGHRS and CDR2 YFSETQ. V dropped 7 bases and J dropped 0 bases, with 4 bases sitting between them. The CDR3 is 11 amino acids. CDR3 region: CASGDQETQYF. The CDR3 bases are TGCGCCAGCGGGGACCAAGAGACCCAGTACTTC.

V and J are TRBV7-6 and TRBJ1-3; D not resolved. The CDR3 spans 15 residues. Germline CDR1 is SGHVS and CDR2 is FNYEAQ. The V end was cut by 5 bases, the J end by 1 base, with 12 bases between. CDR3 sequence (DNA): TGTGCCAGCAGCAGAGACCCTGGATCTGGAAACACCATATATTTT. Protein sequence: CASSRDPGSGNTIYF.

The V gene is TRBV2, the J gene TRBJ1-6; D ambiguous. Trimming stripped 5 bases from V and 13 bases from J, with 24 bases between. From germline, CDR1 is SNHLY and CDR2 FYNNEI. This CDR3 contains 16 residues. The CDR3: CASSPTGANGNYPLHF. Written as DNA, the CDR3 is TGTGCCAGCAGTCCCACGGGAGCCAACGGTAATTACCCCCTCCACTTT.

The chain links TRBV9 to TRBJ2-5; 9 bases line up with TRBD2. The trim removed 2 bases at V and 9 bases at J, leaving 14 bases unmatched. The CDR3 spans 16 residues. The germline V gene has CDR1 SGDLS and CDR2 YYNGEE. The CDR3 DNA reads TGTGCCAGCAGCGTGTCGGGACTAGCTTTCGAGCAGTCCCAGTACTTC. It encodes CASSVSGLAFEQSQYF.

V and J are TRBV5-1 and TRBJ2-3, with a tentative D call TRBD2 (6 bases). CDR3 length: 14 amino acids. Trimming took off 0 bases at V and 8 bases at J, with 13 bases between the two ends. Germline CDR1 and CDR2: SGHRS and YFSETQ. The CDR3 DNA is TGCGCCAGCAGCTTGGCCAGGCTCGGGGGTACGCAGTATTTT. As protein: CASSLARLGGTQYF.

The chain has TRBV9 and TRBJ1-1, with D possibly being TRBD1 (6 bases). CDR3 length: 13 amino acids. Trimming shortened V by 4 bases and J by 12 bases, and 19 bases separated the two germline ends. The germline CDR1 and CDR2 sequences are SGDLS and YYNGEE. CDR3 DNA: TGTGCCAGCAGCTTAGGACTCAGGGGCGCACCTTTCTTT. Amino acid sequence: CASSLGLRGAPFF.

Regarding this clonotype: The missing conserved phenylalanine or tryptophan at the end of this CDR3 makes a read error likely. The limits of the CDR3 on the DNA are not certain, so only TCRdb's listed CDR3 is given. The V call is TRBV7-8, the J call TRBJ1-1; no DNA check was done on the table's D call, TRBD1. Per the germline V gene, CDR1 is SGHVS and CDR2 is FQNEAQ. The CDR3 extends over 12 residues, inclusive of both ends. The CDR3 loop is CASRPQGSDTLY.

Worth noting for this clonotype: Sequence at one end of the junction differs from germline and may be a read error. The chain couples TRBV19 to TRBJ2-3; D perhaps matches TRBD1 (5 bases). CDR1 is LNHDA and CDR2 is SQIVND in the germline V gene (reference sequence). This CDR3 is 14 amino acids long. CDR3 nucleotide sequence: TGTGTCAGTAGTGCAGGGTTTAGCACCGACACGCAGTATTTT. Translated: CVSSAGFSTDTQYF. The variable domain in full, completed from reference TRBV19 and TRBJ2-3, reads DGGITQSPKYLFRKEGQNVTLSCEQNLNHDAMYWYRQDPGQGLRLIYYSQIVNDFQKGDIAEGYSVSREKKESFPLTVTSAQKNPTAFYLCVSSAGFSTDTQYFGPGTRLTVL.

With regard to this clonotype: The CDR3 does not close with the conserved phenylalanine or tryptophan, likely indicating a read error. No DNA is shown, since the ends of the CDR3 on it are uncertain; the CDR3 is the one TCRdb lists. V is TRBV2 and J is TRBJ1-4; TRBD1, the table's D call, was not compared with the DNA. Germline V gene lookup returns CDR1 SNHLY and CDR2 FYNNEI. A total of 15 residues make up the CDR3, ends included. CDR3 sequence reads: CASTQGQGSNAKLGY.

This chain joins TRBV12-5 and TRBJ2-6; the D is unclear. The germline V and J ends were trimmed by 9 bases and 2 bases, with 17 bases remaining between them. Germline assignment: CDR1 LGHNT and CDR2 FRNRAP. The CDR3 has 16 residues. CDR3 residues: CASSAMVGAGANVLTF. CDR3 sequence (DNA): TGTGCTAGCAGTGCTATGGTGGGCGCTGGGGCCAACGTCCTGACTTTC.